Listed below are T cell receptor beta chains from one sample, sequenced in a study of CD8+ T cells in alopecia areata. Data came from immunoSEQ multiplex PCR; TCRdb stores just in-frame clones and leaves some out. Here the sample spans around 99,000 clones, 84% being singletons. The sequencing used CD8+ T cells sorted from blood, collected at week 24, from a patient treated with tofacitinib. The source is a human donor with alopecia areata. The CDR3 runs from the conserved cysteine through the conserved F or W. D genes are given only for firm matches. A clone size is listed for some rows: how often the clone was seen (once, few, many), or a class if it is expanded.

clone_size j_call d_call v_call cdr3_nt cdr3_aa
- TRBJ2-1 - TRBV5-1 TGCGCCAGCAGCTTGTTGAACTACAATGAGCAGTTCTTC CASSLLNYNEQFF
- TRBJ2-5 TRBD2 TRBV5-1 TGCGCCAGCAGCCGATGGACTAGCGGGGGCCCGGCGGGCCAAGAGACCCAGTACTTC CASSRWTSGGPAGQETQYF
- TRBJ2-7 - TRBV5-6 TGTGCCAGCAGCTTGGTGGGAGGTAATGAGCAGTACTTC CASSLVGGNEQYF
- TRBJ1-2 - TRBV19 TGTGCCAGTAGTATGTCGGGGAACGGTGGCTACACCTTC CASSMSGNGGYTF
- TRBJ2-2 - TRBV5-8 TGTGCCAGCAGCCGCAGGAGGGACAGAGAACAGGGGGAGCTGTTTTTT CASSRRRDREQGELFF
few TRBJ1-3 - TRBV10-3 TGTGCCATCAGTGGCAGACACCTCTCTGGAAACACCATATATTTT CAISGRHLSGNTIYF
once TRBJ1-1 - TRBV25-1 TGTGCCAGCAGTGATAGTGGGAACACTGAAGCTTTCTTT CASSDSGNTEAFF
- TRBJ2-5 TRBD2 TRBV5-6 TGTGCCAGCAGCTTAACTAGCGGGGGACCGTACCAAGAGACCCAGTACTTC CASSLTSGGPYQETQYF
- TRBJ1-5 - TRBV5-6 TGTGCCAGCAGCCGAAGGGGAAATCAGCCCCAGCATTTT CASSRRGNQPQHF
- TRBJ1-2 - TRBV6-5 TGTGCCAGCAGCAGGGACGGGAACTATGGCTACACCTTC CASSRDGNYGYTF
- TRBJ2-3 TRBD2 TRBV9 TGTGCCAGCAGCGTTTCCCTCCCGGGACTAGAGAGCACAGATACGCAGTACTTT CASSVSLPGLESTDTQYF
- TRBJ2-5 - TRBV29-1 TGCAGCGTCCAGCTGGTGTGGACCAACCGAGAGACCCAGTACTTC CSVQLVWTNRETQYF
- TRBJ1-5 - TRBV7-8 TGTGCCAGCAGCTTATTACCCACAGACAATCAGCCCCAGCATTTT CASSLLPTDNQPQHF
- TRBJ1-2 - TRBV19 TGTGCCAGTAGTCCCCTCGGGGGTGTCTATGGCTACACCTTC CASSPLGGVYGYTF
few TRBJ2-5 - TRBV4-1 TGCGCCAGCAGCCAAGTGTCCGTACCCACGGAGACCCAGTACTTC CASSQVSVPTETQYF
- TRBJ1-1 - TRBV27 TGTGCCAGCAGTTTATACCGTGCGGGCACTGAAGCTTTCTTT CASSLYRAGTEAFF
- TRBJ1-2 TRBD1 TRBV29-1 TGCAGCGCTCAGCGGACAGGAGACTATGGCTACACCTTC CSAQRTGDYGYTF
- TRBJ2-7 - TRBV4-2 TGTGCCAGCAGCCAAGACTACGACGGAACCTACGAGCAGTACTTC CASSQDYDGTYEQYF
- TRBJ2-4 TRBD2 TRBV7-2 TGTGCCAGCAGCTTAGTTAGCGGGGGGGTCGAAAACATTCAGTACTTC CASSLVSGGVENIQYF
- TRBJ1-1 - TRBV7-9 TGTGCCAGCAGCTTAGGGGGGTTGTCACCTGGGTCCACTGAAGCTTTCTTT CASSLGGLSPGSTEAFF
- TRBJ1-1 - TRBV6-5 TGTGCCAGCACCTTAGGGGAGAACACTGAAGCTTTCTTT CASTLGENTEAFF
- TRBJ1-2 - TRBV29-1 TGCAGCGTTTTCTTTGGACTGACGCCTCAAACTGCTTTTGCTAACTATGGCTACACCTTC CSVFFGLTPQTAFANYGYTF
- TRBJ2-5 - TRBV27 TGTGCCAGCAGTTTTGGGACGAGGATGGGAGAGACCCAGTACTTC CASSFGTRMGETQYF
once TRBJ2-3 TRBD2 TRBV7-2 TGTGCCAGCAGCTTAGAACGGCGGGGGTTAGGCACAGATACGCAGTATTTT CASSLERRGLGTDTQYF
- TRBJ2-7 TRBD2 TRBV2 TGTGCCAGCAGTGAATGGCTAGCGGGGGACGAGCAGTACTTC CASSEWLAGDEQYF
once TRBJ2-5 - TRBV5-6 TGTGCCAGCAGCTTCGGGGCGGGGGCCAAAGAGACCCAGTACTTC CASSFGAGAKETQYF
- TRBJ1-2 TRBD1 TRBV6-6 TGTGCCAGCAGTAACCCGGACAGGGAAGTCTATGGCTACACCTTC CASSNPDREVYGYTF
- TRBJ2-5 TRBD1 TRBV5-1 TGCGCCAGCAGCTTGGTTAGGGGGCCAATAGGGGAGACCCAGTACTTC CASSLVRGPIGETQYF
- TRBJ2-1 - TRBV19 TGTGCCAGTAGTATAGATCAGGGAAATCAGCAGTTCTTC CASSIDQGNQQFF
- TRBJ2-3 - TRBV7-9 TGTGCCAGCAGCTCCTCCCGTGCCACAGATACGCAGTATTTT CASSSSRATDTQYF
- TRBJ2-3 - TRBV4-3 TGCGCCAGCAGCCGCTCGGAGACCACAGATACGCAGTATTTT CASSRSETTDTQYF
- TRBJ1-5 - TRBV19 TGTGCCAGTAGTATAGCAGGCAGGAGCAATCAGCCCCAGCATTTT CASSIAGRSNQPQHF
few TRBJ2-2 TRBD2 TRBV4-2 TGTGCCAGCAGCCCGGGACTAGCGGGGGAGACCGGGGAGCTGTTTTTT CASSPGLAGETGELFF